Here is one TCR beta chain with its context. TCRdb independently ran MiXCR on the RT-PCR reads; one entry per CDR3 protein. The data show 500,000 to 700,000 distinct CDR3 sequences, with around 25% seen just once and under 3.5% held by the top ten. The data were obtained in a study of response to subunit inactivated influenza vaccine. Trimming stripped 1 base from V and 0 bases from J, with 10 bases between. This CDR3 has 16 amino acids. These data were likewise used in another study, on T cells expressing NK-cell markers. That investigation notes: TCR beta cDNA was made by 5'RACE template switching with UMIs. Seven sequenced donors out of eight were HCMV-seropositive, one seronegative. Restriction of sorting to alpha-beta TCR T cells was accomplished in several experiments using an anti-gamma-delta TCR antibody. In more than five donors, dominant CD3+CD56+NKG2C+ clones formed roughly 1.0-7.0% of CD8+ cells.

This specimen consisted of CD4+ T cells sorted from PBMCs, obtained 11 to 12 days after vaccination. V and J are TRBV12-3 or TRBV12-4 and TRBJ1-5; no reliable D call. The origin of this receptor is a man aged 45-65 years who received an inactivated influenza vaccine. CDR3 coding DNA: TGTGCCAGCAGTTTAGGCGGGCAGCTTAGCAATCAGCCCCAGCATTTT. Its protein is CASSLGGQLSNQPQHF.